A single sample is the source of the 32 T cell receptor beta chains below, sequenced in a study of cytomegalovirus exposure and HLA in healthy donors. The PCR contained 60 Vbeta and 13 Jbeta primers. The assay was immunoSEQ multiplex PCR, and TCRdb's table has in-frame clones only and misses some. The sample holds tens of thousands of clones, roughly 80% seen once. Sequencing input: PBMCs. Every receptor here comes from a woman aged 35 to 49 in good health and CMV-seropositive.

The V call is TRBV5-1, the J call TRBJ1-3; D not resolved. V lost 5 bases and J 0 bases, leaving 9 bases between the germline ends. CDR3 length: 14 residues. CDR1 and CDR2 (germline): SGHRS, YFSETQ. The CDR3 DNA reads TGCGCCAGCAGGAGCACCGACTCTGGAAACACCATATATTTT. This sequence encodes CASRSTDSGNTIYF.

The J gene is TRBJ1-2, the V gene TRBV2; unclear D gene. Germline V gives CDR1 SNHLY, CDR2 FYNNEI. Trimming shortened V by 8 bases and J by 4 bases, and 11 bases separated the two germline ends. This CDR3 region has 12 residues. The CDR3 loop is CASAPLGYGYTF. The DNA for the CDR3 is TGTGCCAGCGCCCCTCTCGGCTATGGCTACACCTTC.

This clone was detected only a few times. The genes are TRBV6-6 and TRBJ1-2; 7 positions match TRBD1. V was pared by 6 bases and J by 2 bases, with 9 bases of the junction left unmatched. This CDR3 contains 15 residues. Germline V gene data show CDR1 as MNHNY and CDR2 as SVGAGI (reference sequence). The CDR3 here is CASSRPGQMNYGYTF. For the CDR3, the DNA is TGTGCCAGCAGCCGTCCGGGACAGATGAACTATGGCTACACCTTC.

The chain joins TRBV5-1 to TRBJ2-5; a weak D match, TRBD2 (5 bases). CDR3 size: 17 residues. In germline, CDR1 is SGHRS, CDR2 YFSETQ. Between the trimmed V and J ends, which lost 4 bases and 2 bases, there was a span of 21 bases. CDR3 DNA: TGCGCCAGCAGCCCCAACCGCAGCGGAATAACTCAAGAGACCCAGTACTTC. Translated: CASSPNRSGITQETQYF.

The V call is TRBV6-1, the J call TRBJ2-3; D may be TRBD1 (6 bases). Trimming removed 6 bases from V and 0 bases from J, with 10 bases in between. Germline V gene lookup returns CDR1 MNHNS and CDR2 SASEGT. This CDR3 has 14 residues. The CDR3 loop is CASRRQASTDTQYF. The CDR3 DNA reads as TGTGCCAGCAGGAGACAGGCAAGCACAGATACGCAGTATTTT.

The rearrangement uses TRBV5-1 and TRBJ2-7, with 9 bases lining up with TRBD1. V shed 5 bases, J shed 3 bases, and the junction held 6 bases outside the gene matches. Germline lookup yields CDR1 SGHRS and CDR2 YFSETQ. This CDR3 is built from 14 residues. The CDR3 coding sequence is TGCGCCAGCAGGGGGACAGGGTCTTACTACGAGCAGTACTTC. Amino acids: CASRGTGSYYEQYF.

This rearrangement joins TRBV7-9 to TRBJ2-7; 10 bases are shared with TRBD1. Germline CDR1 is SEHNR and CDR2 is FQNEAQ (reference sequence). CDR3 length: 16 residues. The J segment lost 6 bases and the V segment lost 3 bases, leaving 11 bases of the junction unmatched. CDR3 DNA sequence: TGTGCCAGCAGCTTCTATGGCGGACAGGGGGACTCCGAGCAGTACTTC. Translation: CASSFYGGQGDSEQYF.

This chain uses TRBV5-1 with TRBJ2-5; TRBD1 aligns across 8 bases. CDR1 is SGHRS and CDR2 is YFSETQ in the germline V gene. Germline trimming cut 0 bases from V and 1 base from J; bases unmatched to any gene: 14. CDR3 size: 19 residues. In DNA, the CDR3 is TGCGCCAGCAGCTTGGTCCCATTTCGGACAGGGATTGTCCAAGAGACCCAGTACTTC. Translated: CASSLVPFRTGIVQETQYF. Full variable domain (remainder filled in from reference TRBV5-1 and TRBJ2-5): KAGVTQTPRYLIKTRGQQVTLSCSPISGHRSVSWYQQTPGQGLQFLFEYFSETQRNKGNFPGRFSGRQFSNSRSEMNVSTLELGDSALYLCASSLVPFRTGIVQETQYFGPGTRLLVL.

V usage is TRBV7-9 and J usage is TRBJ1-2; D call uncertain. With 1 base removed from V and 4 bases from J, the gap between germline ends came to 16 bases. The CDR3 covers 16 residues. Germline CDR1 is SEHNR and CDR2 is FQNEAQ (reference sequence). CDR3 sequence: CASSLGEALHSYGYTF. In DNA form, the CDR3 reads TGTGCCAGCAGCTTAGGGGAGGCCCTACATTCCTATGGCTACACCTTC.

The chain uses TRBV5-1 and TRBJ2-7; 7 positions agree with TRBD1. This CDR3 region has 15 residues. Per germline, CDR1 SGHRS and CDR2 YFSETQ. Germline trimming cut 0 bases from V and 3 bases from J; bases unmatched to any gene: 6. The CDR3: CASSLGTGSFYEQYF. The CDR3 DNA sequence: TGCGCCAGCAGCTTGGGGACAGGTAGCTTCTACGAGCAGTACTTC. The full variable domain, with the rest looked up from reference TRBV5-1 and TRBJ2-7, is KAGVTQTPRYLIKTRGQQVTLSCSPISGHRSVSWYQQTPGQGLQFLFEYFSETQRNKGNFPGRFSGRQFSNSRSEMNVSTLELGDSALYLCASSLGTGSFYEQYFGPGTRLTVT.

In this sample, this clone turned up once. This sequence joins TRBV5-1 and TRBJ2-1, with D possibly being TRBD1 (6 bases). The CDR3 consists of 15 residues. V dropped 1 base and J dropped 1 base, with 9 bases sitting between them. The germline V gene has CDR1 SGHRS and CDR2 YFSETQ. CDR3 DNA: TGCGCCAGCAGCTTGTCCGGACAGTCCTACAATGAGCAGTTCTTC. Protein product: CASSLSGQSYNEQFF.

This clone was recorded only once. CDR3 bases: TGCGCCAGCAGCTTTAAGGGGCCGGGCACTGAAGCTTTCTTT. It encodes CASSFKGPGTEAFF. This chain uses TRBV5-1 with TRBJ1-1; weak D call: TRBD1 (5 bases). The CDR3 runs 14 residues. Germline-derived CDR1 and CDR2 are SGHRS and YFSETQ. V lost 2 bases and J 4 bases, leaving 12 bases between the germline ends.

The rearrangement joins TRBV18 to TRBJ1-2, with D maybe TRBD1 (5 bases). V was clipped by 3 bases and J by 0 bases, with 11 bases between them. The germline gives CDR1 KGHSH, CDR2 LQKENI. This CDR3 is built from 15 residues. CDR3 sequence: CASSPQTASNYGYTF. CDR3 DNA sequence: TGTGCCAGCTCACCCCAGACAGCTTCTAACTATGGCTACACCTTC.

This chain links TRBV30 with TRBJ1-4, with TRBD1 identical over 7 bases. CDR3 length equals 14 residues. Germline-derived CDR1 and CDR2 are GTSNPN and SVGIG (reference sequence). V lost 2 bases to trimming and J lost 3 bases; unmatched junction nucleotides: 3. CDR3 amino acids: CAWSPGTANEKLFF. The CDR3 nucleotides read TGTGCCTGGAGTCCCGGGACAGCTAATGAAAAACTGTTTTTT.

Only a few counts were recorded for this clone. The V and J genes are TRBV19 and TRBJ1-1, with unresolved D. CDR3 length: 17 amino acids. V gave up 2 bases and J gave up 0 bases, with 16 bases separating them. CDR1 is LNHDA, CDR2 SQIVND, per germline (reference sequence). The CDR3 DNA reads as TGTGCCAGTAGTATATTGGCGGGTTGGGGTTTGAACACTGAAGCTTTCTTT. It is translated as CASSILAGWGLNTEAFF.

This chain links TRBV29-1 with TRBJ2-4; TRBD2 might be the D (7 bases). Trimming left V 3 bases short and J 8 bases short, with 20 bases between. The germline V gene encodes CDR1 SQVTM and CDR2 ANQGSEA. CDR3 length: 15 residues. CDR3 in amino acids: CSVETGVGGLDIQYF. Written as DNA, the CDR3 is TGCAGCGTTGAGACTGGAGTCGGGGGGCTAGACATTCAGTACTTC.

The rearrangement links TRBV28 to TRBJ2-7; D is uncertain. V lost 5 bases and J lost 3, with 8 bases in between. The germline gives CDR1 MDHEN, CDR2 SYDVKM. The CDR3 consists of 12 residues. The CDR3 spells CASSVLIYEQYF. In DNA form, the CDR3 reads TGTGCCAGCAGTGTCCTAATCTACGAGCAGTACTTC.

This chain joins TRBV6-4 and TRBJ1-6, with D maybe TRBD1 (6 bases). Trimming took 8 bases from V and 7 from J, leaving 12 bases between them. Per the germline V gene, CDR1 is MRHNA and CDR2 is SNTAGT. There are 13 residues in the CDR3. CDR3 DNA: TGTGCCAGCTCACAGGGACCCAATTCACCCCTCCACTTT. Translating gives CASSQGPNSPLHF.

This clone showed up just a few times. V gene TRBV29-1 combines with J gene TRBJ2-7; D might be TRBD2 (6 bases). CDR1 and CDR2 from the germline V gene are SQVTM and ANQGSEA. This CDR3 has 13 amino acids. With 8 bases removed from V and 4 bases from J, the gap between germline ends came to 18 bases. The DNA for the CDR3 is TGCAGCTTCGGGGGTCGTTCAGTTTACGAGCAGTACTTC. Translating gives CSFGGRSVYEQYF.

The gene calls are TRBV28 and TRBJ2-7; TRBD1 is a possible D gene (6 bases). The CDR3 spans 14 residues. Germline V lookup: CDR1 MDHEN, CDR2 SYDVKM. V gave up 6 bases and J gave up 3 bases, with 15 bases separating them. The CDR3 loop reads CASRGGDRYYEQYF. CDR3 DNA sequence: TGTGCCAGCAGAGGCGGTGACAGGTACTACGAGCAGTACTTC.

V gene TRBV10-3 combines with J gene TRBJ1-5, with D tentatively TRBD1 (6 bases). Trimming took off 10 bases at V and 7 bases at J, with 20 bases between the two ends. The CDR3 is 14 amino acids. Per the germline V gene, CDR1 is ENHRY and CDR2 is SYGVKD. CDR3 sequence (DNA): TGTGCCACCCACCCCGGGGGGGCGCGCCAGCCCCAGCATTTT. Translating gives CATHPGGARQPQHF.

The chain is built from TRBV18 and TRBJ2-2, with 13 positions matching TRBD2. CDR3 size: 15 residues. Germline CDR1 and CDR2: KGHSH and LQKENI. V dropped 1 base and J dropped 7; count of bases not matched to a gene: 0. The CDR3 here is CASSPRTSGSGELFF. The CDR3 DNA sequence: TGTGCCAGCTCACCACGGACTAGCGGGAGCGGGGAGCTGTTTTTT.

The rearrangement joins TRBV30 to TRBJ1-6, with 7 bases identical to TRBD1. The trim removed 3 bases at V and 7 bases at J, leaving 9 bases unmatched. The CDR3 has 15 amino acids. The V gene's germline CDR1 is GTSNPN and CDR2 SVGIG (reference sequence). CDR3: CAWRRNRGGNSPLHF. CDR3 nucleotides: TGTGCCTGGAGGCGCAACAGGGGCGGAAATTCACCCCTCCACTTT.

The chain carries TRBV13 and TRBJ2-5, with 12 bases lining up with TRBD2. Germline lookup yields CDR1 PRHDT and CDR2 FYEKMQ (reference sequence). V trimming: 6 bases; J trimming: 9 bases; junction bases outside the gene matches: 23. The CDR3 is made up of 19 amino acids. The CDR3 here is CASSPLRTSGEWSADSQYF. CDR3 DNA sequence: TGTGCCAGCAGTCCTCTTCGGACTAGCGGGGAATGGTCTGCAGACTCCCAGTACTTC.

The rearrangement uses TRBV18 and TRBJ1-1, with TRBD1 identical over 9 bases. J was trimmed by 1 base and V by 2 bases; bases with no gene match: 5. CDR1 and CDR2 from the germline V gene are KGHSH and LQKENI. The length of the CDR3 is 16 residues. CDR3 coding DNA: TGTGCCAGCTCACCAACGTCGACAGGGGGGAACACTGAAGCTTTCTTT. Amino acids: CASSPTSTGGNTEAFF.

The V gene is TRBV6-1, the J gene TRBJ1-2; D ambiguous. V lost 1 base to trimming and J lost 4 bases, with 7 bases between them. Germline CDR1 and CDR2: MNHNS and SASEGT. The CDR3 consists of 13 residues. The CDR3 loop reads CASSEGGTYGYTF. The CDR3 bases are TGTGCCAGCAGTGAAGGAGGAACCTATGGCTACACCTTC.

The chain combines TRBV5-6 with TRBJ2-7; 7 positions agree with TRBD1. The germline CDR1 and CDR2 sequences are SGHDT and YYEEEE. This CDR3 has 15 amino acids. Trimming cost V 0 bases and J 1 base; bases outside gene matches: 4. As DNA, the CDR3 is TGTGCCAGCAGCTTGGGAGGGGGCTGGTCCTACGAGCAGTACTTC. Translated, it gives CASSLGGGWSYEQYF. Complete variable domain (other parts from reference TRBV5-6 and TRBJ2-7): DAGVTQSPTHLIKTRGQQVTLRCSPKSGHDTVSWYQQALGQGPQFIFQYYEEEERQRGNFPDRFSGHQFPNYSSELNVNALLLGDSALYLCASSLGGGWSYEQYFGPGTRLTVT.

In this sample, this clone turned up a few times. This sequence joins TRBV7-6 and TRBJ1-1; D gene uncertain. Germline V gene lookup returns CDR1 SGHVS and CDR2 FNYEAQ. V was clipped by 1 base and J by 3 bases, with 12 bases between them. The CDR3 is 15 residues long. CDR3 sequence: CASSLEVGRYTEAFF. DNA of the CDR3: TGTGCCAGCAGCTTAGAGGTTGGGAGGTACACTGAAGCTTTCTTT.

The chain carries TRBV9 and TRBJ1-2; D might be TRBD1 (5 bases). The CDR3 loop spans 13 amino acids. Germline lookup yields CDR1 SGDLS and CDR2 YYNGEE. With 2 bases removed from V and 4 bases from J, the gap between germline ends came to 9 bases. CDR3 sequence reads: CASSVTDSYGYTF. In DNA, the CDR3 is TGTGCCAGCAGCGTGACAGATTCCTATGGCTACACCTTC.

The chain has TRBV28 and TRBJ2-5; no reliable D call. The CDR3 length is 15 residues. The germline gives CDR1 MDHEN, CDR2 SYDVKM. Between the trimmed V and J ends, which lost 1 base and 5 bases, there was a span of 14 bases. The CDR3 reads CASSLSASVLETQYF. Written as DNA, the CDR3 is TGTGCCAGCAGTTTATCAGCGTCGGTTTTGGAGACCCAGTACTTC.

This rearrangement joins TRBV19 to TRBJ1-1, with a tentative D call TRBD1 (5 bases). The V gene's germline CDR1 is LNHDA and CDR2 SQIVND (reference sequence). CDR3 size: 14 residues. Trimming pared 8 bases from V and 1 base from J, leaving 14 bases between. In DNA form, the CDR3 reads TGTGCCAGTGCCCAAGGAAGGGGGAACACTGAAGCTTTCTTT. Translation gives CASAQGRGNTEAFF. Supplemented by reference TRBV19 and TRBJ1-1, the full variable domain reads DGGITQSPKYLFRKEGQNVTLSCEQNLNHDAMYWYRQDPGQGLRLIYYSQIVNDFQKGDIAEGYSVSREKKESFPLTVTSAQKNPTAFYLCASAQGRGNTEAFFGQGTRLTVV.

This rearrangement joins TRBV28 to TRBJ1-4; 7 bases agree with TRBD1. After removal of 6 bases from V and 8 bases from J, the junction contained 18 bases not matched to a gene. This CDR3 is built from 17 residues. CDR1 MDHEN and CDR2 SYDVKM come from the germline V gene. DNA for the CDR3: TGTGCCAGCAGCCTCAGGGGGGTACGGGTTGTTACCGAAAAACTGTTTTTT. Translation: CASSLRGVRVVTEKLFF.